This T cell receptor (beta chain) was documented in a study of T cells of healthy individuals. This clonotype showed up many times. TCRdb re-called the 5' RACE reads through MiXCR, storing one row per CDR3 protein. The sample yields roughly 87,000 distinct CDR3 sequences, about 16% seen once. Germline V gene data show CDR1 as DFQATT and CDR2 as SNEGSKA (reference sequence). J lost 5 bases, V lost 6 bases, and 6 bases had no gene match. The CDR3 is 14 amino acids. The clonotype comes from a human donor in good health. This chain uses TRBV20-1 with TRBJ2-1; the match to TRBD2 covers 11 bases. The CDR3 sequence is CSAEPGLADNEQFF. CDR3 coding DNA: TGCAGTGCCGAACCGGGACTAGCGGACAATGAGCAGTTCTTC.